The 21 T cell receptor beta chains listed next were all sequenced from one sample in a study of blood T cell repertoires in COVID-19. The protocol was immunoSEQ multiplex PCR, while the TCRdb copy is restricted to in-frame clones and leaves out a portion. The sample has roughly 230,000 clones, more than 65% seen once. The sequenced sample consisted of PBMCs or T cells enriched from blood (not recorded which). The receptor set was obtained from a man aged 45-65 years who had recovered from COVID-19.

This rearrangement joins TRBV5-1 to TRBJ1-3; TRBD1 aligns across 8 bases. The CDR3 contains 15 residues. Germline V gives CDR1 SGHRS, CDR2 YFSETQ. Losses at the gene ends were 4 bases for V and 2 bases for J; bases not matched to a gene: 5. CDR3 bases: TGCGCCAGCAGCGGAGGGACAGGAGCTGGAAACACCATATATTTT. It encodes CASSGGTGAGNTIYF.

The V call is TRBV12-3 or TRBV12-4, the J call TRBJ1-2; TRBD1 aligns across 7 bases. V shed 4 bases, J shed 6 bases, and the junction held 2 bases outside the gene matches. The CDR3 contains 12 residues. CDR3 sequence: CASSYRGHGYTF. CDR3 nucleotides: TGTGCCAGCAGTTACAGGGGACATGGCTACACCTTC.

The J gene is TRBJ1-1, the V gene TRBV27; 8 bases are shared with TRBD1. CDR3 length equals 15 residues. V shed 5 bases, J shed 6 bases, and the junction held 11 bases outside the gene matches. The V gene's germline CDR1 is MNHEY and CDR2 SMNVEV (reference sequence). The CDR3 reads CASSLTSRGPAEAFF. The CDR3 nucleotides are TGTGCCAGCAGTCTCACCTCCAGGGGGCCGGCTGAAGCTTTCTTT.

The CDR3 protein is CASSPRSEGQPQHF. CDR3 DNA sequence: TGTGCCAGCTCACCACGTTCAGAGGGTCAGCCCCAGCATTTT. This sequence joins TRBV18 and TRBJ1-5; D remains ambiguous. The CDR3 is made up of 14 amino acids. Germline CDR1 KGHSH, CDR2 LQKENI. The ends were cut back, 1 base at V and 6 bases at J, with 10 bases in the middle.

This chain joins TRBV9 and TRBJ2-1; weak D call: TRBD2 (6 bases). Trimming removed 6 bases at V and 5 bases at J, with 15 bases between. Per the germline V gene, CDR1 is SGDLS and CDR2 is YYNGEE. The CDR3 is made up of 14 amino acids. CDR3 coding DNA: TGTGCCAGCACCACCCTAGCGTCTAACAATGAGCAGTTCTTC. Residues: CASTTLASNNEQFF.

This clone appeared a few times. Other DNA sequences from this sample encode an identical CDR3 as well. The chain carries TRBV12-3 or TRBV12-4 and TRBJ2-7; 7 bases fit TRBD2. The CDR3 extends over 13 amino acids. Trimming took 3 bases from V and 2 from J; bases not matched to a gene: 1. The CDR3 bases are TGTGCCAGCAGTTTGAGCGGGGCCTACGAGCAGTACTTC. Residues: CASSLSGAYEQYF.

The CDR3 nucleotides read TGTGCCAGCAGCCTCGGACAGGGGGCTAATGAGCAGTTCTTC. Protein sequence: CASSLGQGANEQFF. This sequence joins TRBV21-1 and TRBJ2-1; the listed D gene, TRBD1, was not tested against the DNA. TRBV21-1 is flagged as a pseudogene. CDR3 length: 14 residues.

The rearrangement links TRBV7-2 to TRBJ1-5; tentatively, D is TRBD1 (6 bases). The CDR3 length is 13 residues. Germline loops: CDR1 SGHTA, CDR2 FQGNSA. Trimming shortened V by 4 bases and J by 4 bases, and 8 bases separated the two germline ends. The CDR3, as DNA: TGTGCCAGCAGCTACAGGGCTAATCAGCCCCAGCATTTT. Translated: CASSYRANQPQHF.

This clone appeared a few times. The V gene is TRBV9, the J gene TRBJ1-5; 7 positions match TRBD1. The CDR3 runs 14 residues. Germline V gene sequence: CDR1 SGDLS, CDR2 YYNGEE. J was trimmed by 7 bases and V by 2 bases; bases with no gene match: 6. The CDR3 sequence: CASSVTGNFQPQHF. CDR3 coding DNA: TGTGCCAGCAGCGTGACAGGGAATTTCCAGCCCCAGCATTTT.

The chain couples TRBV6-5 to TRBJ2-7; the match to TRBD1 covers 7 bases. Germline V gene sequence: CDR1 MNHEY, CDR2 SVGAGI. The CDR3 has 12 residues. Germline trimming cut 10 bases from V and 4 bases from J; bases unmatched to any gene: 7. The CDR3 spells CATRDRGYEQYF. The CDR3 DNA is TGTGCCACCCGGGACAGAGGGTACGAGCAGTACTTC.

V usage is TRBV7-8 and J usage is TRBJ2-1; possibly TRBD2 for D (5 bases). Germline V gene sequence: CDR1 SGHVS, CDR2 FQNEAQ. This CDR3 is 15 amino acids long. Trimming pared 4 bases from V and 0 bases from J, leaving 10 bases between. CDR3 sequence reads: CASSSRRISYNEQFF. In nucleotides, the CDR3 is TGTGCCAGCAGCTCTAGGAGGATCTCCTACAATGAGCAGTTCTTC.

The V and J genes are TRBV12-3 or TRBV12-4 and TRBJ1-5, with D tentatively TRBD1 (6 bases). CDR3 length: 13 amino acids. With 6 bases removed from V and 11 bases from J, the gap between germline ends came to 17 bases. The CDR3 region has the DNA TGTGCCAGCAGCCCAGGGGAAACTCCGGCCCAGCATTTT. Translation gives CASSPGETPAQHF.

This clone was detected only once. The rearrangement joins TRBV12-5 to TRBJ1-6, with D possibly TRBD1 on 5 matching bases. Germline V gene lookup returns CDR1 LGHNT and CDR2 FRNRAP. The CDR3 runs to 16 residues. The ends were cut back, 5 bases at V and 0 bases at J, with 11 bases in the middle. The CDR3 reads CASGGSQGSYNSPLHF. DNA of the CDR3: TGTGCTAGTGGTGGATCCCAGGGCTCCTATAATTCACCCCTCCACTTT.

This CDR3 reads CASRDGTSGAYEQYF. CDR3 DNA sequence: TGTGCCAGCAGAGACGGGACTAGCGGGGCCTACGAGCAGTACTTC. This chain links TRBV6-5 with TRBJ2-7; the match to TRBD2 covers 13 bases. CDR1 and CDR2 (germline): MNHEY, SVGAGI. V was pared by 6 bases and J by 2 bases, with 4 bases of the junction left unmatched. The CDR3 sequence is 15 residues long.

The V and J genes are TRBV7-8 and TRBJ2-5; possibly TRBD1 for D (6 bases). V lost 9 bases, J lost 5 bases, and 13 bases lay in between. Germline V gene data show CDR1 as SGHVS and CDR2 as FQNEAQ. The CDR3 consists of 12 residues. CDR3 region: CASGQFGETQYF. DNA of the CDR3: TGTGCCAGTGGACAGTTCGGCGAGACCCAGTACTTC.

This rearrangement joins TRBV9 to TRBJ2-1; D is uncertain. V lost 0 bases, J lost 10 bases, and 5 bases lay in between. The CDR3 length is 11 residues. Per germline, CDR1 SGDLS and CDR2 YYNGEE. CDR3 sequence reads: CASSVDGEQFF. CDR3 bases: TGTGCCAGCAGCGTAGACGGGGAGCAGTTCTTC.

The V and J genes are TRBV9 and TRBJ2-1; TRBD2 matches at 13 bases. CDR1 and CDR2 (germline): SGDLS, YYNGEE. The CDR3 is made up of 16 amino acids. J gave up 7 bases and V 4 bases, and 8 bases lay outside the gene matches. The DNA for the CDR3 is TGTGCCAGCAGCCCCTCCGGGACTAGCGGGGCGAATGAGCAGTTCTTC. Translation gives CASSPSGTSGANEQFF.

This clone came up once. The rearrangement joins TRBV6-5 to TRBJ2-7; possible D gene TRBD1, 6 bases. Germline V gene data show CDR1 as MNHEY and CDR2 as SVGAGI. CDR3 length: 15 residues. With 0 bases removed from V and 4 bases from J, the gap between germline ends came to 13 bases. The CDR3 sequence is CASSYSVTGVYEQYF. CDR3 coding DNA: TGTGCCAGCAGTTACTCCGTGACAGGAGTTTACGAGCAGTACTTC.

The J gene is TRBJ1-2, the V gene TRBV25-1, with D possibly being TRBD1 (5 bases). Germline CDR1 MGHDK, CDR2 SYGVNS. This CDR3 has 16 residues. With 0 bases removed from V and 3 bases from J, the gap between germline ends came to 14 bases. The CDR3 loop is CASSEYGPGLDYGYTF. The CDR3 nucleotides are TGTGCCAGCAGTGAATATGGCCCAGGGCTGGACTATGGCTACACCTTC.

The CDR3 bases are TGTGCCAGCTCACCGGGACTAGCGGGAGTTGATGAGCAGTTCTTC. It codes for CASSPGLAGVDEQFF. This chain connects TRBV18 to TRBJ2-1; TRBD2 matches at 14 bases. After removal of 3 bases from V and 8 bases from J, the junction contained 3 bases not matched to a gene. Per germline, CDR1 KGHSH and CDR2 LQKENI. The CDR3 runs to 15 residues.

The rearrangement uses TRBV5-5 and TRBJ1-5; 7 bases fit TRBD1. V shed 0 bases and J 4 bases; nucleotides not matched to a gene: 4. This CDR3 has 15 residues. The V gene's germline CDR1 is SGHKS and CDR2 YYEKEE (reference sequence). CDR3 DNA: TGTGCCAGCAGCTTGGCCCAGACAGGGAATCAGCCCCAGCATTTT. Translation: CASSLAQTGNQPQHF.